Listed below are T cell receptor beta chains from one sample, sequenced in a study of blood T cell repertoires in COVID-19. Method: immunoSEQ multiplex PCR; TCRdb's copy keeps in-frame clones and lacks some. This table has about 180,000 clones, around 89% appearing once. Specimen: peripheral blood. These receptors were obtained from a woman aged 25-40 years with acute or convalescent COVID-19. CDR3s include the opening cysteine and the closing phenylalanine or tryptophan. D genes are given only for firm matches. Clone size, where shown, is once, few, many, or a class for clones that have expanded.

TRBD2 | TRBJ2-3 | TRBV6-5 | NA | TGTGCCAGCAGTTACGGGCTAGCGGGAGTAGATACGCAGTATTTT | CASSYGLAGVDTQYF
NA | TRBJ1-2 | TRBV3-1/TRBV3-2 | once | TGTGCCAGCAGCCAAGCCAACAGTAGAGGCTACACCTTC | CASSQANSRGYTF
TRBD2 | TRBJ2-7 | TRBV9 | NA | TGTGCCAGCAGCCCCGGGGTAGCGGGCCACTCCTACGAGCAGTACTTC | CASSPGVAGHSYEQYF
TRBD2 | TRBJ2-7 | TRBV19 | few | TGTGCCAGTAGGACTAGCGGGACCTCCTCCTACGAGCAGTACTTC | CASRTSGTSSYEQYF
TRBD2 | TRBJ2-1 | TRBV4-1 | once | TGCGCCAGCAGCCAGGGGATTGGGAGGGTATACAATGAGCAGTTCTTC | CASSQGIGRVYNEQFF
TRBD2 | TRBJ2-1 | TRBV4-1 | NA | TGCGCCAGCAGCCAAGAGGGCGGGAGGACCTACAATGAGCAGTTCTTC | CASSQEGGRTYNEQFF
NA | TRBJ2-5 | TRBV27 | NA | TGTGCCAGCAGTTTAAGGTTTCGGGAAGAGACCCAGTACTTC | CASSLRFREETQYF
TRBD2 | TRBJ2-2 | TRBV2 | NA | TGTGCCAGCAGGCTGACTAGCGGGGTAAACACCGGGGAGCTGTTTTTT | CASRLTSGVNTGELFF
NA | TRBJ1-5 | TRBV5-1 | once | TGCGCCAGCAGCTTGGGACAGCCCAATCAGCCCCAGCATTTT | CASSLGQPNQPQHF
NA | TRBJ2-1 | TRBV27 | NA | TGTGCCAGCGGAGGAGGCGGGACTGTGTACAATGAGCAGTTCTTC | CASGGGGTVYNEQFF
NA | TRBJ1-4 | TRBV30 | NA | TGTGCCTGGACATTTCAAGAAAAACTGTTTTTT | CAWTFQEKLFF
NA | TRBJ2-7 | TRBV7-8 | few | TGTGCCAGCAGCTTAGGATACCCCGCCGGGGACGAGCAGTACTTC | CASSLGYPAGDEQYF
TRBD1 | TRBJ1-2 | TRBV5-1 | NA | TGCGCCAGCAGCTGGGGACAGGGGGATAACTATGGCTACACCTTC | CASSWGQGDNYGYTF
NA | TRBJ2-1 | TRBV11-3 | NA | TGTGCCAGCAGCTTAAGTCAGACCCGGGAAGGTTTCTTC | CASSLSQTREGFF
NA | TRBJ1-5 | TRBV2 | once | TGTGCCAGCCGGGACTACGGAGATCAGCCCCAGCATTTT | CASRDYGDQPQHF
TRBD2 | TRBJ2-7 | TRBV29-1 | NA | TGCAGCGTTGGGGAGGGCACCAGAGCGGAGCAGTACTTC | CSVGEGTRAEQYF
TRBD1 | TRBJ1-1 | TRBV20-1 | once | TGCAGTGCTAGTGGCAGGGGGCAGGGGGAAGCTTTCTTT | CSASGRGQGEAFF
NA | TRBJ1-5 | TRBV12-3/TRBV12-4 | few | TGTGCCAGCAGTCAGGCCGGGCCCCAGCATTTT | CASSQAGPQHF
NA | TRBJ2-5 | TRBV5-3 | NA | TGTGCCAGACCTGAGACCCAGTACTTC | CARPETQYF
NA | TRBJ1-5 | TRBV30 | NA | TGTGCCTGGAGTGCAGGGTTTGGGCAGCCCCAGCATTTT | CAWSAGFGQPQHF
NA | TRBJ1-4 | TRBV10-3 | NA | TGTGCCATCAGCTCAGGGGTAACTAATGAAAAACTGTTTTTT | CAISSGVTNEKLFF
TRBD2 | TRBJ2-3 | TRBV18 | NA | TGTGCCAGCTCGCCCGGGACTAGCTTGGCAGATACGCAGTATTTT | CASSPGTSLADTQYF
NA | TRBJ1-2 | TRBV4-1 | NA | TGCGCCAGCAGCCAAGAGGACTATTCGCTCGGCTACACCTTC | CASSQEDYSLGYTF
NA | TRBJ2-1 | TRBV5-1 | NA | TGCGCCAGCAGCTTGTTTGGGTCAGGGACTTTGCATGAGCAGTTCTTC | CASSLFGSGTLHEQFF
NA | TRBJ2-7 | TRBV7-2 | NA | TGTGCCAGCAGCCTTACTGCGGCGGGAAGCTCCTACGAGCAGTACTTC | CASSLTAAGSSYEQYF
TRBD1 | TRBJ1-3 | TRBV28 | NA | TGTGCCAGCAGTTCACAGGGGAGCACCATATATTTT | CASSSQGSTIYF
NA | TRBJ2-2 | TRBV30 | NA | TGTGCCTGGAGTGTAGCACCCGGGGAGCTGTTTTTT | CAWSVAPGELFF
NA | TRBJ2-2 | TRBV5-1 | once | TGCGCCAGCAGCGGAGGGACCGGGGAGCTGTTTTTT | CASSGGTGELFF
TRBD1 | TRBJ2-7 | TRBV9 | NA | TGTGCCAGCAGCGTAGGAGGGACAGGGTACTACGAGCAGTACTTC | CASSVGGTGYYEQYF
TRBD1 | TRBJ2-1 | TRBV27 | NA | TGTGCCAGCAGTATAGGGACAGCCGGGGACAATGAGCAGTTCTTC | CASSIGTAGDNEQFF
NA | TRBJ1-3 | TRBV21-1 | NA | TGTGCCAGCAGGCCTCCGGCACGGGCTGGAAACACCATATATTTT | CASRPPARAGNTIYF
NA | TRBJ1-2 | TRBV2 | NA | TGTGCCAGCAGTGAACAGGATGGCTACACCTTC | CASSEQDGYTF
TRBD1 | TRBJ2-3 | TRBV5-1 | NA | TGCGCCAGCAGCACGGACAGGGGTTGGACAGATACGCAGTATTTT | CASSTDRGWTDTQYF
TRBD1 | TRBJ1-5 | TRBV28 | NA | TGTGCCAGCACCCTAAGCCACAGGGGCCAGCCCCAGCATTTT | CASTLSHRGQPQHF
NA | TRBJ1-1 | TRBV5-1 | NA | TGCGCCAGCAGCTTGCGCGGTTCTGAAGCTTTCTTT | CASSLRGSEAFF
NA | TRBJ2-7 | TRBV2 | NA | TGTGCCAGCAGTGAAATCCGGCTAGTTCAGTTC | CASSEIRLVQF
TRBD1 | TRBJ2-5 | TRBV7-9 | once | TGTGCCAGCAGCTTTTGGACAGGGGGCGAAGAGACCCAGTACTTC | CASSFWTGGEETQYF
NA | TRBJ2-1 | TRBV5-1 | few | TGCGCCAGCGCATCCGGGTACAATGAGCAGTTCTTC | CASASGYNEQFF
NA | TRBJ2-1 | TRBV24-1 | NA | TGTGCCACCGGAGGGCGGGACCAGTACAATGAGCAGTTCTTC | CATGGRDQYNEQFF
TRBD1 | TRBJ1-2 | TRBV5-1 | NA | TGCGCCAGCAGCCTGGACAGGGTCGATGGCTACACCTTC | CASSLDRVDGYTF
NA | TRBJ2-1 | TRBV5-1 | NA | TGCGCCAGCAGCCTACAAGTAGGGGCGGGGTATGAGCAGTTCTTC | CASSLQVGAGYEQFF
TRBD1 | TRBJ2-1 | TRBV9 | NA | TGTGCCAGCAGCTTGGGGACAGGGCTACGAGAGCAGTTCTTC | CASSLGTGLREQFF
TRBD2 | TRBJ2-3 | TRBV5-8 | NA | TGTGCCAGCAGCCCCCCGGGAGGGCCGGGGACAGATACGCAGTATTTT | CASSPPGGPGTDTQYF
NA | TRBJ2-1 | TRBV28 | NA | TGTGCCAGCAGGCTCGGGAGTCCTAATGAGCAGTTCTTC | CASRLGSPNEQFF
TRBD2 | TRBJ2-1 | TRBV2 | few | TGTGCCAGCAGCGGTCTAGCGGCAACTTACAATGAGCAGTTCTTC | CASSGLAATYNEQFF
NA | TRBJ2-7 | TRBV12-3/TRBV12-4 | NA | TGTGCCAGCAGTTCAACAGTCTGGGACGAGCAGTACTTC | CASSSTVWDEQYF
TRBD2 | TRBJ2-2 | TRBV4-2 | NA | TGTGCCAGCAGCCAAGATCTTACTAGCGGGAGAGGGGAGCTGTTTTTT | CASSQDLTSGRGELFF
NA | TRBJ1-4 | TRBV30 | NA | TGTGCCTGGAGTGTAGCCGTTAATGAAAAACTGTTTTTT | CAWSVAVNEKLFF
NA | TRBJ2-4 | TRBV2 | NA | TGTGCCAGCAGTGACAGGGCCCAAAACATTCAGTACTTC | CASSDRAQNIQYF
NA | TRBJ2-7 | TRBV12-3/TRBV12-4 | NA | TGTGCCGTCCGTCGGGGCTACGAGCAGTACTTC | CAVRRGYEQYF
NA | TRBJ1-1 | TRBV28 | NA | TGTGCCAGCAGTCCGCGGGGCGGACGGACTGAAGCTTTCTTT | CASSPRGGRTEAFF
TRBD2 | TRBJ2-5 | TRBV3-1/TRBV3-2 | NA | TGTGCCAGCAGCCTCACTAGCGCTTCAGAGACCCAGTACTTC | CASSLTSASETQYF
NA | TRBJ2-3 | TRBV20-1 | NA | TGCAGTGCTGGTGGCAGGGGTTCAGATACGCAGTATTTT | CSAGGRGSDTQYF
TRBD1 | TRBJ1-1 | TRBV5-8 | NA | TGTGCCAGCAGATACAGGGGGGGCACTGAAGCTTTCTTT | CASRYRGGTEAFF
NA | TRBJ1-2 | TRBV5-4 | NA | TGTGCCAGCAGCGGAGGAGGAACCTCCCTAGGCTACACCTTC | CASSGGGTSLGYTF
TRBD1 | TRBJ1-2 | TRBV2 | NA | TGTGCCAGCAGTCCGGAACAGGGGGACTATGGCTACACCTTC | CASSPEQGDYGYTF